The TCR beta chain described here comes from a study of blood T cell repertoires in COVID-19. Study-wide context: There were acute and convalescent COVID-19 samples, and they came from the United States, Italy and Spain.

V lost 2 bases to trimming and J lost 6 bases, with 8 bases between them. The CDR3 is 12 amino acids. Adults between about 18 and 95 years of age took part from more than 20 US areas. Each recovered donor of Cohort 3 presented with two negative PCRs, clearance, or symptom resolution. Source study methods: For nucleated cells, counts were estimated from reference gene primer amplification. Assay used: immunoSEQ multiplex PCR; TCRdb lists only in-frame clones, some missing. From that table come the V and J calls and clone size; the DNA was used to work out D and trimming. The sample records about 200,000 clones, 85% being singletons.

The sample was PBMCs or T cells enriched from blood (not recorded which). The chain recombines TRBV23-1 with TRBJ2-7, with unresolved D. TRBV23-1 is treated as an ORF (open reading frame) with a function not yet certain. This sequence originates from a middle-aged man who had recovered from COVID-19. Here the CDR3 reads CASSQLGVEQYF. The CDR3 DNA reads TGCGCCAGCAGTCAACTCGGAGTCGAGCAGTACTTC.